The TCR beta chain described here comes from a study of vaccination and CD4 T cells after COVID-19. Study-level information: Diagnosis preceded the drawing of post-COVID samples by a median approximately 96 days (range 35 to 161). Findings and limits, study-wide: Vaccine-specific clones in convalescent patients were spike mono-reactive in 304 of 307 cases.

Trimming removed 1 base from V and 5 bases from J, with 11 bases in between. This CDR3 comprises 14 residues. Cultured CD4+ T cell DNA underwent sequencing with the Oncomine TCR Beta short-read assay. TCRdb recomputed calls from the PCR reads with MiXCR, one row per CDR3 protein. The table has about 7,800 distinct CDR3 sequences, roughly 40% seen once. As for treatment: approximately nine-day PBMC culture with coronavirus spike peptide pools or control peptides (ViraFEST assay). During the years 2011-2018, before the COVID-19 pandemic, the unexposed donor's CD4+ T cells were collected. Concerning this clonotype: The antigen is unknown.

The chain has TRBV12-3 or TRBV12-4 and TRBJ1-1; D is perhaps TRBD1 (5 bases). Sequenced material: CD4+ T cells from blood, cultured in vitro. This clonotype was sampled from a human donor in good health. The CDR3 sequence is CASSLDGAGTEAFF. The CDR3, as DNA: TGTGCCAGCAGTTTAGACGGGGCGGGGACTGAAGCTTTCTTT.